Listed below are T cell receptor beta chains from one sample, sequenced in a study of blood T cell repertoires in COVID-19. Some clones are missing from TCRdb's copy, which holds only in-frame ones; the method was immunoSEQ multiplex PCR. This table holds over 200,000 clones, approximately 90% found once. Sequencing was performed on peripheral blood. These receptors were taken from a man aged 30 to 45 with COVID-19, enrolled during active disease. CDR3s include the opening cysteine and the closing phenylalanine or tryptophan. D genes are given only for firm matches. A row's size may be missing; if present it is once, few, many or a size class.

NA	NA	TRBV27	15	TRBJ2-7	TGTGCCAGCAGTGCTACAGGGACGGGGTCATATGAGCAGTACTTC	CASSATGTGSYEQYF
TRBD1	NA	TRBV28	15	TRBJ1-5	TGTGCCAGCAGAGGACAGGGCAATCCAAATCAGCCCCAGCATTTT	CASRGQGNPNQPQHF
TRBD1	NA	TRBV5-1	15	TRBJ2-2	TGCGCCAGCACCTCCGGGACAGCTTACACCGGGGAGCTGTTTTTT	CASTSGTAYTGELFF
TRBD2	NA	TRBV6-6	14	TRBJ2-7	TGTGCCACCGGGGGGGGCTTATACTCCTACGAGCAGTACTTC	CATGGGLYSYEQYF
NA	once	TRBV4-2	14	TRBJ1-5	TGTGCCAGCAGCCAAGCGGGGGGAGGTCAGCCCCAGCATTTT	CASSQAGGGQPQHF
NA	NA	TRBV6-5	15	TRBJ1-5	TGTGCCAGCAGTCCTCCGACAGATAGCAATCAGCCCCAGCATTTT	CASSPPTDSNQPQHF
NA	NA	TRBV7-8	15	TRBJ1-5	TGTGCCAGCAGCTTGGAGGGGATGAGCAATCAGCCCCAGCATTTT	CASSLEGMSNQPQHF
TRBD1	NA	TRBV19	14	TRBJ2-1	TGTGCCAGTAGACAGGGGGACTCCTACAATGAGCAGTTCTTC	CASRQGDSYNEQFF
TRBD1	NA	TRBV3-1/TRBV3-2	16	TRBJ1-4	TGTGCCAGCAGCCAAGCCGCCGGGACAGGGAACGAAAAACTGTTTTTT	CASSQAAGTGNEKLFF
NA	NA	TRBV20-1	10	TRBJ1-2	TGCAGTGCTCCTACAGGGGGCTACACCTTC	CSAPTGGYTF
NA	NA	TRBV6-5	14	TRBJ1-1	TGTGCCAGCAGTTACTTACTAGGGCCCGGCCGAGCTTTCTTT	CASSYLLGPGRAFF
NA	NA	TRBV6-5	15	TRBJ1-1	TGTGCCAGCAGCCGCCCGGGGTTGGGGAACACTGAAGCTTTCTTT	CASSRPGLGNTEAFF
NA	NA	TRBV6-6	14	TRBJ1-6	TGTGCCAGCAAAAAGACAGGAGATAATTCACCCCTCCACTTT	CASKKTGDNSPLHF
NA	NA	TRBV18	14	TRBJ1-4	TGTGCCAGCTCACGGGCAGGGGCTAATGAAAAACTGTTTTTT	CASSRAGANEKLFF
TRBD1	NA	TRBV18	18	TRBJ1-2	TGTGCCAGCTCACCACCCGGACAGGGGTTTAGCGAGGACTATGGCTACACCTTC	CASSPPGQGFSEDYGYTF
NA	NA	TRBV7-9	17	TRBJ1-4	TGTGCCAGCAGCTTAGTAGCCACGAGTGCAACTAATGAAAAACTGTTTTTT	CASSLVATSATNEKLFF
NA	NA	TRBV6-2/TRBV6-3	13	TRBJ2-3	TGTGCCAGCAGCCTCGGACCGGGGGATACGCAGTATTTT	CASSLGPGDTQYF
NA	once	TRBV19	15	TRBJ2-1	TGTGCCAGTAGTATAACGGGGTCTGGGTACAATGAGCAGTTCTTC	CASSITGSGYNEQFF
TRBD1	NA	TRBV7-2	17	TRBJ1-4	TGTGCCAGCAGCTTATTAGGGACAGGCTCAACTAATGAAAAACTGTTTTTT	CASSLLGTGSTNEKLFF
NA	once	TRBV21-1	16	TRBJ1-6	TGTGCCAGCAGCAAAGTTATTAACAGGGGGCTTTCACCCCTCCACTTT	CASSKVINRGLSPLHF
NA	NA	TRBV11-3	14	TRBJ1-1	TGTGCCAGCAGCCCTCAGGGGACGAACACTGAAGCTTTCTTT	CASSPQGTNTEAFF
NA	once	TRBV10-3	13	TRBJ2-7	TGTGCCATCAGTGTGCAGGGAAACTACGAGCAGTACTTC	CAISVQGNYEQYF
TRBD1	NA	TRBV7-9	16	TRBJ1-6	TGTGCCAGCAGCTCCCGGGACAGGGAAAAGAGTTCACCCCTCCACTTT	CASSSRDREKSSPLHF
NA	once	TRBV4-1	17	TRBJ2-6	TGCGCCAGCAGCCAAAACAGGGTAGGGTCTGGGGCCAACGTCCTGACTTTC	CASSQNRVGSGANVLTF
NA	NA	TRBV9	13	TRBJ1-1	TGTGCCAGCAGCGCCAAGCCGGTTGGTGAAGCTTTCTTT	CASSAKPVGEAFF
TRBD1	once	TRBV19	13	TRBJ1-5	TGTGCCAGTATGAACAGGGGAGGTCAGCCCCAGCATTTT	CASMNRGGQPQHF
NA	NA	TRBV27	14	TRBJ1-2	TGTGCCAGCAGCCTCCGACCGTTCCCTCAGGACTACACCTTC	CASSLRPFPQDYTF
NA	NA	TRBV27	13	TRBJ1-5	TGTGCCAGCAGTCCCATTCCAAATCAGCCCCAGCATTTT	CASSPIPNQPQHF
NA	NA	TRBV7-9	16	TRBJ2-3	TGTGCCAGCAGCTTAGCGAGGGGGGGTTACACAGATACGCAGTATTTT	CASSLARGGYTDTQYF
NA	NA	TRBV4-3	13	TRBJ1-1	TGCGCCAGCAGCCAAGGCGTGAACACTGAAGCTTTCTTT	CASSQGVNTEAFF
TRBD2	NA	TRBV5-4	15	TRBJ2-1	TGTGCCAGCAGCTTGCGACTAGCGGCATACAATGAGCAGTTCTTC	CASSLRLAAYNEQFF
NA	NA	TRBV5-1	14	TRBJ2-7	TGCGCCAGCAGCTTGGCCGGCCAGGGTGACGAGCAGTACTTC	CASSLAGQGDEQYF
TRBD2	NA	TRBV29-1	16	TRBJ2-1	TGCAGCGTTGAAGGAAGCGGGAGGCCTCCCTACAATGAGCAGTTCTTC	CSVEGSGRPPYNEQFF
TRBD2	NA	TRBV7-7	15	TRBJ2-2	TGTGCCAGCAGCTCAACAGCGGGGGCCACCGGGGAGCTGTTTTTT	CASSSTAGATGELFF
TRBD1	few	TRBV7-9	13	TRBJ2-5	TGTGCCAGCGGACAGGGGGGCCAAGAGACCCAGTACTTC	CASGQGGQETQYF
NA	NA	TRBV18	13	TRBJ2-7	TGTGCCAGCACAGGGATAGAGACCTACGAGCAGTACTTC	CASTGIETYEQYF
NA	NA	TRBV6-2/TRBV6-3	15	TRBJ2-1	TGTGCCAGCAGTTACGACAGGATGATCTACAATGAGCAGTTCTTC	CASSYDRMIYNEQFF
TRBD1	NA	TRBV27	13	TRBJ1-2	TGTGCCAGCAGTTTGGCAGGGGGCTATGGCTACACCTTC	CASSLAGGYGYTF
NA	NA	TRBV5-1	16	TRBJ2-3	TGCGCCAGCAGCCGAGTAAAATACCAGGGGACAGATACGCAGTATTTT	CASSRVKYQGTDTQYF
NA	NA	TRBV2	16	TRBJ1-2	TGTGCCAGCAGTGACCCCTCGAGGCAGGGCTTCTATGGCTACACCTTC	CASSDPSRQGFYGYTF
NA	NA	TRBV6-5	13	TRBJ2-7	TGTGCCAGCACCCGGACTGGATCCTACGAGCAGTACTTC	CASTRTGSYEQYF
NA	NA	TRBV15	15	TRBJ1-3	TGTGCCACCAGCAGAGGTCAGGGGTATTTGGACACCATATATTTT	CATSRGQGYLDTIYF
TRBD1	NA	TRBV6-2/TRBV6-3	13	TRBJ1-2	TGTGCCAGCAGTACACAGGGGCGGTACGGCTACACCTTC	CASSTQGRYGYTF
TRBD1	few	TRBV18	14	TRBJ2-7	TGTGCCAGCTCCTCCGGGACAGGGGGGTACGAGCAGTACTTC	CASSSGTGGYEQYF
NA	NA	TRBV7-3	16	TRBJ1-1	TGTGCCAGCAGCCCCTGGGGCCATAGTATGAACACTGAAGCTTTCTTT	CASSPWGHSMNTEAFF
NA	NA	TRBV5-6	12	TRBJ2-7	TGTGCCAGCAGCCTCCCCTCCTACGAGCAGTACTTC	CASSLPSYEQYF
NA	once	TRBV18	16	TRBJ1-1	TGTGCCAGCTCACAAGTTGGGGACATACTGAACACTGAAGCTTTCTTT	CASSQVGDILNTEAFF
NA	NA	TRBV7-8	18	TRBJ1-2	TGTGCCAGCAGCCCAGGGGCGGCCCGACAGGCCCCGCTATTTGGCTACACCTTC	CASSPGAARQAPLFGYTF